The 6 T cell receptor beta chains listed next were all sequenced from one sample in a study of blood T cells in healthy people across ages. A sample-barcoded 5' primer and a J-beta primer mix were used in a second PCR of roughly 6 to 11 cycles. Each CDR3 protein gets one entry after TCRdb re-called the 5' RACE reads with MiXCR. The repertoire holds 550,000 to 600,000 distinct CDR3 sequences, 40% to 50% seen once, with around 23% in the top ten. The sequencing sample was made of blood. These receptors all come from a man older than 75 in good health.

There are a few counts of this clonotype. The chain combines TRBV24-1 with TRBJ2-1; no definite D call. Germline V CDR1 and CDR2: KGHDR, SFDVKD. CDR3 length: 12 residues. Between the trimmed V and J ends, which lost 5 bases and 7 bases, there was a span of 8 bases. CDR3 bases: TGTGCCACCAGTGGTGTAGGGAATGAGCAGTTCTTC. Translation: CATSGVGNEQFF.

The chain uses TRBV6-2 or TRBV6-3 and TRBJ2-1; no definite D call. The V gene lost 2 bases and the J gene lost 2 bases, with 10 bases spanning the gap. In germline, CDR1 is MNHEY, CDR2 SVGEGT. The CDR3 is 15 residues long. CDR3 amino acids: CASSYLNSPYNEQFF. The CDR3 region has the DNA TGTGCCAGCAGTTACCTTAACAGTCCCTACAATGAGCAGTTCTTC.

About this clonotype: The junction differs from germline at one of its ends, possibly a read error. The chain combines TRBV6-5 with TRBJ2-5; D possibly corresponds to TRBD1 (6 bases). Germline V gene sequence: CDR1 MNHEY, CDR2 SVGAGI. The CDR3 extends over 19 amino acids. The CDR3 nucleotides are TGCGTCAGCAGTTATCGACGGGTTATGGGAGTGGGGGCACAAGAGACCCAGTACTTC. This encodes CVSSYRRVMGVGAQETQYF.

This clonotype was counted only a few times. The chain carries TRBV6-5 and TRBJ1-5; D gene ambiguous. The CDR3 runs to 15 residues. The germline V and J ends were trimmed by 5 bases and 0 bases, with 11 bases remaining between them. Per germline, CDR1 MNHEY and CDR2 SVGAGI. CDR3 region: CASSRTGNSNQPQHF. For the CDR3, the DNA is TGTGCCAGCAGTCGGACGGGTAATAGCAATCAGCCCCAGCATTTT.

CDR3 in amino acids: CASSQEQGTRPFYGYTF. CDR3 bases: TGCGCCAGCAGCCAAGAACAGGGGACACGGCCGTTCTATGGCTACACCTTC. This sequence joins TRBV4-3 and TRBJ1-2, with 7 bases fitting TRBD1. V gave up 0 bases and J gave up 4 bases; unmatched junction bases: 11. The CDR3 sequence is 17 residues long. Germline lookup yields CDR1 LGHNA and CDR2 YSLEER.

The chain couples TRBV7-2 to TRBJ1-2; perhaps TRBD1 as D (5 bases). CDR1 and CDR2 from the germline V gene are SGHTA and FQGNSA. Trimming took off 8 bases at V and 4 bases at J, with 14 bases between the two ends. CDR3 length: 13 amino acids. The CDR3 spells CASAEPGPYGYTF. The DNA of the CDR3 is TGTGCCAGCGCAGAGCCGGGGCCCTATGGCTACACCTTC.